The entry that follows covers one TCR beta chain sequence. Its antigen is not yet known. Base qualities are not provided; no much larger clone lies one nucleotide away. The sample comes from a study of shared clonotypes between healthy human individuals (dated by TCRdb to about 2020). Context from the whole study: The cohort comprised a couple of women and a few men aged 18 to 49 years. Per donor, three plates each were used for CD4 naive and CD4 memory, two for CD8 naive, and one for CD8 memory. To estimate repertoire size and how much clonotype sharing occurs between individuals, the study deeply sequenced the blood TCR repertoires of 4 to 6 healthy adults. To increase sequencing depth and limit assay-specific biases, TCR repertoire library preparation and sequencing were carried out by different laboratories using diverse techniques. Leukapheresis yielded between about 0.9 and 8.9 billion PBMCs per donor.

Using the deep immunoSEQ assay, TCR CDR3 regions were amplified from genomic DNA by multiplex PCR. Genomic DNA extracted from each cell subset was distributed evenly over all wells of several immunoSEQ 96-well plates, and each plate served as one replicate. For sorted subsets, about 210 ng of genomic DNA, equivalent to 25,000 to 30,000 T cell genomes, went into each replicate PCR. Purified libraries were measured with a Qubit 3.0 fluorometer, size-checked on a Bioanalyzer 2100, and measured again with the KAPA Library Quantification kit. Every immunoSEQ 96-well plate was sequenced on a separate single-read 150-cycle Illumina NextSeq 550 flow cell. The paper's data handling went like this. Because the immunoSEQ output included only junctional sequences and no quality scores, the filtering could not be the same as the filtering used for full-length reads. To assign V/J genes and CDR3, sequences were annotated using PyIR, a Python wrapper for IgBLAST v1.9, with IMGT germline references. Any read was removed if the V/J assignment was weak (E-value above 1e-6), the CDR3 was missing, or the read contained stop codons, out-of-frame junctions, or ambiguous translated residues. V3J clonotypes were defined as sequences sharing the same inferred V gene, J gene, and CDR3 amino acid sequence. Percentage overlap between repertoires was computed as shared unique clonotypes divided by the size of the smaller repertoire. Three approaches were used to assess repertoire richness: RTK rarefaction, the Chao1 estimator, and Recon v2.1 estimates of unobserved clonotypes. OLGA was used to compute generation probabilities for all TCRbeta clonotypes that the gDNA method yielded from a few donors. TCRdb carries this immuneACCESS record with in-frame sequences only. Its versions omit some clonotypes, under half of them owing to an unresolved V gene in the studies checked, with the rest unexplained. That table is the source of V, J and clone size, and D and trimming were worked out from the DNA. The sample data list around 330,000 clones, and around 72% of these were observed just once. Approximately 10% of the sample is held by the ten biggest clonotypes.

Compared with germline, V lacks 3 bases and J lacks 1 base; bases without a gene match: 4. The CDR3 holds 15 amino acids from the cysteine to the phenylalanine. Here the CDR3 DNA is all that survives: 45 bases in frame from base 1. From a lookup of the germline V gene (reference sequence), CDR1 and CDR2 are SGHNT and YYREEE. The donors were healthy, HIV-negative adults with no recently reported acute infections or vaccinations. Only Caucasian adults living in Nashville, Tennessee, USA were represented among the donors. CD4+ T cells were enriched by magnetic negative selection, after which naive cells were positively selected on CD45RA and the negative fraction was taken as the memory subset. Blood was obtained by leukapheresis, after which PBMCs were separated by Ficoll-Histopaque density gradient centrifugation and cryopreserved in liquid nitrogen vapor phase. Analytical flow cytometry was used to check the purity and quantity of every magnetically sorted T cell population. Genomic DNA was isolated from every sorted fraction and measured by UV absorbance on a Nanodrop 2000c.

General study outcomes and caveats: Higher generation probabilities were observed for clonotypes shared by all four sorted-subset donors than for non-shared clonotypes. Sampling was limited to blood, and TCR repertoires in tissue likely differ from TCR repertoires in blood. Sharing across a few donors was observed for about 5% of naive CD4, over 3% of naive CD8, about 2.5% of memory CD4, and about 0.38% of memory CD8 clonotypes. Incomplete sequencing was indicated by rarefaction of sorted-subset datasets, despite the large sequencing depth. The small number of donors limited the genetic and exposure-history diversity represented. Pairwise subsampling led to the expectation that sequencing depth would affect the degree of clonotype sharing among donors. Naive subsets generally had larger estimated clonotype richness than memory subsets.

The origin of this receptor is a man younger than 45 in good health. The sequenced material came from memory CD4+ T cells sorted from blood. The sample's cell subset or site label, decoded: CD45RA-negative fraction. This sequence uses TRBV5-4 and TRBJ2-3, and TRBD1 matches 8 of the central bases. CDR3 region: CASSSPTGGTDTQYF. The DNA is as follows: TGTGCCAGCAGCTCCCCGACAGGGGGCACAGATACGCAGTATTTT.